The entry that follows covers one T cell receptor beta chain sequence. The study drew its donors from healthy HIV-negative adults without recent acute infections or vaccinations. This sample stems from a study of shared clonotypes between healthy human individuals. As for the study in general: A few men and a couple of women, aged 18 to 49, were donors.

The CDR3 runs 9 residues. V dropped 11 bases and J dropped 3 bases, with 5 bases sitting between them. The germline V gene encodes CDR1 MDHEN and CDR2 SYDVKM. Profiling relied on immunoSEQ multiplex PCR, and the TCRdb table lists in-frame clones only, not all of them. The profile covers some 1 million clones, with approximately 70% appearing a single time and approximately 1.5% taken by the ten largest. The source material was memory CD4+ T cells sorted from blood. The subset here: CD45RA-negative fraction. The sequence derives from a man aged 18 to 29 in good health. The J gene is TRBJ2-7, the V gene TRBV28; D call uncertain. The CDR3 loop is CALHYEQYF. The CDR3 bases are TGTGCCCTCCACTACGAGCAGTACTTC. Filled out from reference TRBV28 and TRBJ2-7, the complete variable domain reads DVKVTQSSRYLVKRTGEKVFLECVQDMDHENMFWYRQDPGLGLRLIYFSYDVKMKEKGDIPEGYSVSREKKERFSLILESASTNQTSMYLCALHYEQYFGPGTRLTVT.